The entry that follows covers one T cell receptor (beta chain) sequence. This sample was taken from a study of blood T cell repertoires in COVID-19. The table came from immunoSEQ multiplex PCR; TCRdb's copy has only in-frame clones and leaves some out. The repertoire includes about 370,000 clones, around 90% of them detected once, and about 3% sits in the top ten. The CDR3 covers 14 residues. The germline gives CDR1 KGHDR, CDR2 SFDVKD. V was clipped by 4 bases and J by 8 bases, with 13 bases between them. The V and J genes are TRBV24-1 and TRBJ2-2; D call uncertain. The sequenced sample was peripheral blood. This receptor was obtained from a woman younger than 45 with COVID-19, enrolled during active disease. This CDR3 reads CATSEPNPTGELFF. The CDR3 coding sequence is TGTGCCACCAGTGAGCCGAACCCGACAGGGGAGCTGTTTTTT.